The clone carrying this T cell receptor beta chain was counted only a few times. Its antigen is currently unknown. The sample belongs to a study of T cell responses to AZD1222 COVID-19 vaccine. Findings and caveats of the study: Only after the peak T cell response were repertoires sampled. Spike-specific TCR breadth and depth rose after two AZD1222 doses. Donors were chiefly white British, with a greater number of females, and clonal diversity was perhaps underestimated.

The ends were cut back, 6 bases at V and 5 bases at J, with 13 bases in the middle. This CDR3 is 13 amino acids long. Germline CDR1 reads MGHRA; CDR2 reads YSYEKL. Using immunoSEQ multiplex PCR, the repertoire was profiled, and TCRdb retains in-frame clones only, with some absent. The sample lists 70,000 to 100,000 clones; roughly nine tenths were seen once. This material consisted of peripheral blood, taken 28 days after the second AZD1222 dose. This sequence joins TRBV4-1 and TRBJ1-1; possible D gene TRBD1, 6 bases. This receptor was identified in an adult who received the AZD1222 COVID-19 vaccine. DNA for the CDR3: TGCGCCAGCAGGACAGGTGTGGCGACTGAAGCTTTCTTT. Encoded protein: CASRTGVATEAFF.